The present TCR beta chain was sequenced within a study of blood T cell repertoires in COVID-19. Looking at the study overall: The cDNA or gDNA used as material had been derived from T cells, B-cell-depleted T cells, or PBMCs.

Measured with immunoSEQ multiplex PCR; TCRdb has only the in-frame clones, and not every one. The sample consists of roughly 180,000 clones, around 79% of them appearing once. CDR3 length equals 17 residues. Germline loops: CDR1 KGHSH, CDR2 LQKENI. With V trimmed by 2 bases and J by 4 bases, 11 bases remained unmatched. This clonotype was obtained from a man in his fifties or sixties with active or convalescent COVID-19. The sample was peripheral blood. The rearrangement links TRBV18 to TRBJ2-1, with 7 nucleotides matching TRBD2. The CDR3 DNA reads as TGTGCCAGCTCACCATCGTTGGATAGCGGGCCATACAATGAGCAGTTCTTC. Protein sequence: CASSPSLDSGPYNEQFF.